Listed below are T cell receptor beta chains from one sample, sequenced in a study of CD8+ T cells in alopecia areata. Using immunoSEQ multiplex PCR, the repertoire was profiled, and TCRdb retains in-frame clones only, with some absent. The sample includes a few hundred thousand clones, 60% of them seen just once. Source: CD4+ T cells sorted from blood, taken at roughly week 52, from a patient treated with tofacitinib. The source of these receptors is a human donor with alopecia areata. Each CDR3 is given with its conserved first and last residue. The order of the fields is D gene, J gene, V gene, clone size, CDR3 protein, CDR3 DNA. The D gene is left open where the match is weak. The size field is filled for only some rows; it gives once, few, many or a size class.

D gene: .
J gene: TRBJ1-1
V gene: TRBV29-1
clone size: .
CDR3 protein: CSVDFSLTGAAFF
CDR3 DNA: TGCAGCGTTGATTTCAGTCTAACGGGCGCGGCTTTCTTT

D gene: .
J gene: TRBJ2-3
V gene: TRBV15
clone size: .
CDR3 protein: CATSSPDRTDTQYF
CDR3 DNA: TGTGCCACCAGCAGTCCTGACCGCACAGATACGCAGTATTTT

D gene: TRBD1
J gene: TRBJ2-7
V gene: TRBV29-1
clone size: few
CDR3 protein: CSVALTGDSYEQYF
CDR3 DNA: TGCAGCGTTGCCCTTACAGGGGACTCCTACGAGCAGTACTTC

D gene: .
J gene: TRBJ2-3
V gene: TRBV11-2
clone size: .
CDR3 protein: CASRAYSDSSGTDTQYF
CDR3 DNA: TGTGCCAGCAGAGCATATTCGGACTCGAGTGGCACAGATACGCAGTATTTT

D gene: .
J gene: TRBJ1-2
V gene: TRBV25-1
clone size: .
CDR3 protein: CASRPSRGQISYTF
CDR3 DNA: TGTGCCAGCAGGCCAAGCCGTGGCCAGATCAGCTACACCTTC

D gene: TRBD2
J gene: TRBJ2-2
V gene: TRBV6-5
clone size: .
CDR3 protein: CASSRDASGTGELFF
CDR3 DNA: TGTGCCAGCAGCCGGGACGCTAGCGGCACCGGGGAGCTGTTTTTT

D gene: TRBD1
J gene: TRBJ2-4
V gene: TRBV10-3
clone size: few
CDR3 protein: CAISDRDGNIQYF
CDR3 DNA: TGTGCCATCAGCGACAGGGATGGAAACATTCAGTACTTC

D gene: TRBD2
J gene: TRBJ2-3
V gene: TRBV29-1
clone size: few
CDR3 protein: CSVASAGVGSDTQYF
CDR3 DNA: TGCAGCGTTGCAAGCGCGGGGGTTGGCTCAGATACGCAGTATTTT

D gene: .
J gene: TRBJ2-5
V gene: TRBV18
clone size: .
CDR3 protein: CASSPSETQYF
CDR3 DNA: TGTGCCAGCTCACCGTCGGAGACCCAGTACTTC

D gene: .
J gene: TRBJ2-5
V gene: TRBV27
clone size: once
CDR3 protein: CASSPLRVPVETQYF
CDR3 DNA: TGTGCCAGCAGTCCACTCAGGGTCCCAGTTGAGACCCAGTACTTC

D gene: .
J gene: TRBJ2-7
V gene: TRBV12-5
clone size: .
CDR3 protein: CASGLRQGEQYF
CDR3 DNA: TGTGCTAGTGGTTTAAGGCAGGGGGAGCAGTACTTC

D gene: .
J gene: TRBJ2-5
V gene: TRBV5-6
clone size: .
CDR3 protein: CASSLGYTQYF
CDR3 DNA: TGTGCCAGCAGCTTGGGGTATACCCAGTACTTC

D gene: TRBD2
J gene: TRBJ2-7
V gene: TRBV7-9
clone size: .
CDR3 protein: CASSPLGEGWYEQYF
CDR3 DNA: TGTGCCAGCAGCCCCCTAGGGGAGGGTTGGTACGAGCAGTACTTC

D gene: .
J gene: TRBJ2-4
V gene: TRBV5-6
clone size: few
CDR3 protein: CASSLGLAKNIQYF
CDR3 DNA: TGTGCCAGCAGCTTGGGACTAGCCAAAAACATTCAGTACTTC

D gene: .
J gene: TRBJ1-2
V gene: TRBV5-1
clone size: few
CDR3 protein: CASSLEPGGQGVRGYTF
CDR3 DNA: TGCGCCAGCAGCTTGGAACCGGGAGGACAAGGGGTTCGCGGCTACACCTTC

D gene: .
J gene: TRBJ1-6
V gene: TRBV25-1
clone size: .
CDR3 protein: CASSAAGNNSPLHF
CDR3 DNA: TGTGCCAGCAGTGCAGCAGGGAATAATTCACCCCTCCACTTT

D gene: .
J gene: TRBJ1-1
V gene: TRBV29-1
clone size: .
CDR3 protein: CSVGQGTGSDTEAFF
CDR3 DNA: TGCAGCGTTGGGCAGGGAACCGGGTCGGACACTGAAGCTTTCTTT

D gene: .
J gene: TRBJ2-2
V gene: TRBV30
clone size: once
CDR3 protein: CAWTRPDGNTGELFF
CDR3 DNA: TGTGCCTGGACCCGACCGGACGGTAACACCGGGGAGCTGTTTTTT

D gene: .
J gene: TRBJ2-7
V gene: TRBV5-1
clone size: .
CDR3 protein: CASSGGIYEQYF
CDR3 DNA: TGCGCCAGCAGCGGAGGGATATACGAGCAGTACTTC

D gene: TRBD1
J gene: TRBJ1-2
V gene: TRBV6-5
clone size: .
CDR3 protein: CASSYQRDSLGYTF
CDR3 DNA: TGTGCCAGCAGTTACCAGAGGGACAGCTTGGGCTACACCTTC

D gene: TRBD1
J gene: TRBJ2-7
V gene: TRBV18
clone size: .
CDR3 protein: CASSSRDSHEQYF
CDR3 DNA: TGTGCCAGCTCATCACGGGACAGCCACGAGCAGTACTTC

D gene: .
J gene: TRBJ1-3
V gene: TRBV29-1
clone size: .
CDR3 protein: CSAIQGGNTIYF
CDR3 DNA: TGCAGCGCGATACAGGGAGGAAACACCATATATTTT

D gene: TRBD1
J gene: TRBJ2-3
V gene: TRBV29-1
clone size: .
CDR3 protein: CSAGTGSGTDTQYF
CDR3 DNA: TGCAGCGCGGGGACAGGGTCTGGCACAGATACGCAGTATTTT

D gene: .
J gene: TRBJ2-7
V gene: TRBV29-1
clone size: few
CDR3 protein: CSVGGLAAQYF
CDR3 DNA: TGCAGCGTTGGGGGGCTAGCTGCGCAGTACTTC

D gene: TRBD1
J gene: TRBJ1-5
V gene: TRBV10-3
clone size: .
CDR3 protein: CARGDRGDQPQHF
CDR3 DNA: TGTGCCAGAGGGGACAGGGGGGACCAGCCCCAGCATTTT

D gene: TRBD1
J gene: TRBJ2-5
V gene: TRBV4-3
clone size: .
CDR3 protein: CASSQGPGQGQETQYF
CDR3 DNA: TGCGCCAGCAGCCAAGGACCGGGACAGGGCCAAGAGACCCAGTACTTC

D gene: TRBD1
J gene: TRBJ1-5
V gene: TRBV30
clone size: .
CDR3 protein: CAWRTGKASNQPQHF
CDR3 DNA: TGTGCCTGGAGGACAGGGAAAGCGAGCAATCAGCCCCAGCATTTT

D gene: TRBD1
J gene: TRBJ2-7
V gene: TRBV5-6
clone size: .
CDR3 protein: CASSSRTGLFSEQYF
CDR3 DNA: TGTGCCAGCAGCTCGAGGACAGGCCTGTTCTCCGAGCAGTACTTC

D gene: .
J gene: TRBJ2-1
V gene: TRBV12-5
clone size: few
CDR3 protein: CASGLKTGISEQFF
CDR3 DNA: TGTGCTAGTGGCCTCAAAACAGGGATTAGTGAGCAGTTCTTC

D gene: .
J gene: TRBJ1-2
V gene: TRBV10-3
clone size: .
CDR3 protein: CAISPREPAIYGYTF
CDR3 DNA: TGTGCCATCAGCCCCCGGGAGCCAGCAATCTATGGCTACACCTTC

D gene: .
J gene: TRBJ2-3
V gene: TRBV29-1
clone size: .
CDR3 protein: CSVEDLDTQYF
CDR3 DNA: TGCAGCGTTGAAGATCTAGATACGCAGTATTTT

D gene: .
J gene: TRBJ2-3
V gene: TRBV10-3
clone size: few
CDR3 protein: CAISAQRATDTQYF
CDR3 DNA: TGTGCCATCAGTGCACAGCGGGCCACAGATACGCAGTATTTT

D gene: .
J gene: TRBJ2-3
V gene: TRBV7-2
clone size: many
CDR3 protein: CASSLNPSTDTQYF
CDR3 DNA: TGTGCCAGCAGCTTAAATCCTAGCACAGATACGCAGTATTTT

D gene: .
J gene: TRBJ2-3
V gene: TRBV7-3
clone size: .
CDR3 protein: CASSFAGALGDTQYF
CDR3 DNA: TGTGCCAGCAGCTTCGCGGGGGCCCTGGGAGATACGCAGTATTTT

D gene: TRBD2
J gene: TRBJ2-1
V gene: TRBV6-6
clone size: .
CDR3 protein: CASTRGGYNEQFF
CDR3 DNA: TGTGCCAGCACTCGCGGGGGGTACAATGAGCAGTTCTTC

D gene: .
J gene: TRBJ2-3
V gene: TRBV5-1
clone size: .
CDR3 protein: CASSGREYRPTQYF
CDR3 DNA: TGCGCCAGCAGCGGCCGGGAGTACAGGCCAACGCAGTATTTT

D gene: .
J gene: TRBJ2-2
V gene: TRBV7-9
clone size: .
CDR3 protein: CASKAPGELFF
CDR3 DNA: TGTGCCAGCAAGGCTCCCGGGGAGCTGTTTTTT

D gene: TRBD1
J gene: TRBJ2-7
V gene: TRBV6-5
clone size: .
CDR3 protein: CASSRQGSYEQYF
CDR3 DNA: TGTGCCAGCAGCCGACAGGGGTCATACGAGCAGTACTTC

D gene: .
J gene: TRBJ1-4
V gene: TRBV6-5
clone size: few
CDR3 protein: CASSPEGSNEKLFF
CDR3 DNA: TGTGCCAGCAGCCCCGAGGGATCTAATGAAAAACTGTTTTTT

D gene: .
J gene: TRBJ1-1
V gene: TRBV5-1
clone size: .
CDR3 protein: CASSPARGAKNTEAFF
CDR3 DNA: TGCGCCAGCAGCCCGGCGAGGGGGGCGAAGAACACTGAAGCTTTCTTT

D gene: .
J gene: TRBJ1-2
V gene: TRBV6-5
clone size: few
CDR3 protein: CASTTRSGRYGYTF
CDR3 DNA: TGTGCCAGCACCACAAGGTCAGGACGCTATGGCTACACCTTC